This entry features one T cell receptor beta chain sequence. The antigen remains undetermined. This entry is derived from a study of beta chain features in type 1 diabetes. Study results and caveats: Type 1 diabetes patients had moderately but significantly shorter TCRB CDR3s in all four CD4+ subsets.

Trimming cost V 2 bases and J 3 bases, with 11 bases left between them. The CDR3 extends over 15 amino acids. Germline assignment: CDR1 MNHNS and CDR2 SASEGT. The authors reverse transcribed all of the isolated RNA, so sequencing captured expressed TCRB transcripts. Profiled with immunoSEQ multiplex PCR; TCRdb holds only in-frame clones, not every one. Among some 290,000 clones, more than 13% were seen once, and the ten largest hold more than 0.015%. The sequence was obtained from a man aged 30 to 39 with type 1 diabetes. The chain joins TRBV6-1 to TRBJ1-5; unclear D gene. Sample: naive CD4+ T cells from blood. CDR3 sequence: CASSESGGPNQPQHF. CDR3 DNA sequence: TGTGCCAGCAGTGAAAGCGGCGGCCCCAATCAGCCCCAGCATTTT.